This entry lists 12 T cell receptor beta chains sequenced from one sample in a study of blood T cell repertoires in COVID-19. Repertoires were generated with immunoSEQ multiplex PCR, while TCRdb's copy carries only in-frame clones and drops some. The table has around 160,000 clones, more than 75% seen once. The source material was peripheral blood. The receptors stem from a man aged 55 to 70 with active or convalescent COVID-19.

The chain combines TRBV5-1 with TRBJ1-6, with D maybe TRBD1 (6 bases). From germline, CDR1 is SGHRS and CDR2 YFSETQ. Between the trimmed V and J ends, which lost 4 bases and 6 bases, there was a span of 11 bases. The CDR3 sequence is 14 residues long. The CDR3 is CASSRPGANSPLHF. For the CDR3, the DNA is TGCGCCAGCAGCCGGCCAGGGGCTAATTCACCCCTCCACTTT.

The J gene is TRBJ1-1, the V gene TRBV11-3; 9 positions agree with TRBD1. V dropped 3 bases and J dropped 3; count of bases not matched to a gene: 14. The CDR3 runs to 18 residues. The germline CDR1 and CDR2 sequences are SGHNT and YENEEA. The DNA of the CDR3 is TGTGCCAGCAGCTTCCCGGGGGACAGGGCCATCGGGGACACTGAAGCTTTCTTT. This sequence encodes CASSFPGDRAIGDTEAFF.

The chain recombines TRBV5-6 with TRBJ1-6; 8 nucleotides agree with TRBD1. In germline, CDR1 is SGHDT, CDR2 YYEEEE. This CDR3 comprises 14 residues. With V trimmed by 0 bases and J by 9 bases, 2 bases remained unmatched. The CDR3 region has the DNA TGTGCCAGCAGCTTGGGACAGGGGTTTTCACCCCTCCACTTT. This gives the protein CASSLGQGFSPLHF.

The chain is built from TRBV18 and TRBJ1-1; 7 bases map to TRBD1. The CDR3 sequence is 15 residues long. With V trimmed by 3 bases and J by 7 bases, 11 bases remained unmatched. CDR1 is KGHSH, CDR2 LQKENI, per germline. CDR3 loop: CASSPRQGRENEAFF. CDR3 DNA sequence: TGTGCCAGCTCACCCCGACAGGGTCGGGAGAATGAAGCTTTCTTT.

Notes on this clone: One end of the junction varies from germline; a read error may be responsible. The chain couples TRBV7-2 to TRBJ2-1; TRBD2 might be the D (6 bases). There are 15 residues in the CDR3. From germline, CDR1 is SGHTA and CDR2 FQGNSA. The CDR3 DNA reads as TGTGCCAGCAGTTTAGCCGGGACTGGAAACAATGAGCAGTTCTTC. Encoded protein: CASSLAGTGNNEQFF.

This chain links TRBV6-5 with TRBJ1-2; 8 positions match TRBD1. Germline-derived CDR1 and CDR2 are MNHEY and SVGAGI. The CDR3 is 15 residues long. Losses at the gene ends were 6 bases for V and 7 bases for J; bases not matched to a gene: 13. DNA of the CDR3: TGTGCCAGCAGCCTCTATGGACAGGGCCTAGGTGGCTACACCTTC. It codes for CASSLYGQGLGGYTF.

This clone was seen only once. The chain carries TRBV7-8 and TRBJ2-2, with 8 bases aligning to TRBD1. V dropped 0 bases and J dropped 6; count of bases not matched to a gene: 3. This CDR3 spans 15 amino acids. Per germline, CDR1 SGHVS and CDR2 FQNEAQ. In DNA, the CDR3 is TGTGCCAGCAGCTTAGCACAGGGGGATGCCGGGGAGCTGTTTTTT. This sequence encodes CASSLAQGDAGELFF.

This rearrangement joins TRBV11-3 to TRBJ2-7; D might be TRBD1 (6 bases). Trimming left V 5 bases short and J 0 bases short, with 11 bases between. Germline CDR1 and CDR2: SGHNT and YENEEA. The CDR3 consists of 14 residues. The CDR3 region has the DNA TGTGCCAGCAGCCCTTGGACAGACTCCTACGAGCAGTACTTC. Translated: CASSPWTDSYEQYF.

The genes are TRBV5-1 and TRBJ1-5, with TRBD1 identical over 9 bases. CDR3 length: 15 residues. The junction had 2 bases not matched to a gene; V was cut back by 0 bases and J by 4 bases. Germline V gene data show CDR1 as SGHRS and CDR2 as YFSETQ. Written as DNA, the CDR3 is TGCGCCAGCAGCTTGGGGGACAGGGAGAATCAGCCCCAGCATTTT. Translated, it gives CASSLGDRENQPQHF.

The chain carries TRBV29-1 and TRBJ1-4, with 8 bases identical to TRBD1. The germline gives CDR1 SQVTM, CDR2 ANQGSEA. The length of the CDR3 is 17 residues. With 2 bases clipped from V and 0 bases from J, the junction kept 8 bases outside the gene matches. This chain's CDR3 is CSVELGDRGATNEKLFF. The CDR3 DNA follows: TGCAGCGTTGAATTGGGTGACAGGGGAGCAACTAATGAAAAACTGTTTTTT.

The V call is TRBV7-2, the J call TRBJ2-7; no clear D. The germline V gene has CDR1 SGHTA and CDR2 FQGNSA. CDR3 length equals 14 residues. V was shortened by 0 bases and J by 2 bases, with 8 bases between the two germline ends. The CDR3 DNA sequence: TGTGCCAGCAGCTTAGCAGGAGCTCCCTACGAGCAGTACTTC. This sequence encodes CASSLAGAPYEQYF.

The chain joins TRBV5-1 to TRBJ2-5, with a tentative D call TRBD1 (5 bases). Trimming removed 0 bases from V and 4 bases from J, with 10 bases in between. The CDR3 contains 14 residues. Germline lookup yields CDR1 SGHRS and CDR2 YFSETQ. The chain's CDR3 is CASSLVQGRETQYF. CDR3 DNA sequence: TGCGCCAGCAGCTTGGTGCAGGGCCGAGAGACCCAGTACTTC.